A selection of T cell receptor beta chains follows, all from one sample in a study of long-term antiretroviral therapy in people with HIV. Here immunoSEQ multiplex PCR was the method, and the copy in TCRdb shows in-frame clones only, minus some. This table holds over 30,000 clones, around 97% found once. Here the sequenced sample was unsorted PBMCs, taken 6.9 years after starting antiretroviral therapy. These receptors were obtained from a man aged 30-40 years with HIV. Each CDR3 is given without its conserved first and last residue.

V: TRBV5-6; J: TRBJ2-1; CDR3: ASSLGGRAREQF
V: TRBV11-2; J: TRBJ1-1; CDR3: ASAGQVTEAF
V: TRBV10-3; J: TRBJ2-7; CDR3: AISGTSGASYEQY
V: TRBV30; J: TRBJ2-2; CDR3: AWSVGGGGTGELF
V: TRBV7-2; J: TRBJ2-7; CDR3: ASSLRGGGISGEQY
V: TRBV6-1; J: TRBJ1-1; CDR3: ASSEVGNTEAF
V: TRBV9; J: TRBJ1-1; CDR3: ASNTGGGTEEAF
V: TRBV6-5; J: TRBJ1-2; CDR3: ASSYDRGYGYT
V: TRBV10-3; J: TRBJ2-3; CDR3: AISESQGHTTQY
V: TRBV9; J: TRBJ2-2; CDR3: ASSRLAGGSTGELF
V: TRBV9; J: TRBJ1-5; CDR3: ASSVDPYQPQH
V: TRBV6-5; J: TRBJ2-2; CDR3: ASSRGGAGTGELF
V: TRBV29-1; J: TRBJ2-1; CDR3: SVDGGAIYNEQF
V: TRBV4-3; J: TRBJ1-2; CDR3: ASSRGGAPGYGYT
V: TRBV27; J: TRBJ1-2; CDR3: ASSLTPPTGGRDYGYT
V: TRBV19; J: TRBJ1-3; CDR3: ASSMITGATIY
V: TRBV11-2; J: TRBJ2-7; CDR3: ASSSPWTGGYEQY
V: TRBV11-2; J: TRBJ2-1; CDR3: ASSFGGRGPYSEQF
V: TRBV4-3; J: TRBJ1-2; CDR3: ASSPQQDYGYT
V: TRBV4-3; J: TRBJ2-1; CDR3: ASSQEGRPGEQF